This T cell receptor beta chain emerged from a study of blood T cell repertoires in COVID-19 (dated by TCRdb to between 2020 and 2021). For the study in its entirety: The collaborator samples originated in the United States, Italy and Spain and spanned the acute and convalescent phases of COVID-19. The repertoires were made available in a free public database intended to serve as a resource for research on the immune response to SARS-CoV-2. The prospective study material was composed of cDNA or gDNA derived from T cells, B-cell-depleted T cells, or PBMCs. A de-identified subject ID, COVID-19 status, age in years and sex were almost always included in the sample metadata. The samples were drawn from two sources: the first 160 participants of the ongoing ImmuneRACE study, and 1,200 or so subjects contributed by 6 global collaborators. Subjects who had been exposed to COVID-19, were actively infected with it, or had recovered from it provided the deeply sampled blood TCRbeta repertoires that made up the dataset. Where available, HLA class I and class II types were obtained from metadata supplied by the sample provider rather than from assay-based typing.

On this clone itself: Its antigen specificity is not known. Base qualities are not recorded, but no much larger clone differs from it by a single base.

Participants in the prospective study were enrolled through a virtual design, were aged about 18 to 90 years, and lived in approximately 25 United States geographic areas. In the prospective study, cohorts were assigned on the basis of participant-reported clinical history obtained from a screening survey and a study questionnaire. ImmuneRACE Cohort 3 recovered participants were defined by two consecutive negative NP/OP PCR tests, healthcare professional clearance, or symptom resolution. Mobile phlebotomists in the prospective study collected whole blood, serum and a nasopharyngeal or oropharyngeal swab from every participant. Prospective study participants could optionally give additional blood draws and questionnaires over an approximately two-month period. Blood samples from the prospective study were shipped frozen or at room temperature prior to DNA extraction. General findings and caveats noted by the study authors: Clinical and demographic metadata were provided uncurated, with the amount varying by source and participant.

Including the terminal cysteine and phenylalanine, the CDR3 comprises 15 residues. Kept here is only the CDR3 DNA, which spans 45 bases and is read in frame from base 1. From the germline V gene, CDR1 is LGHNA and CDR2 is YNFKEQ. The V end gives up 5 bases and the J end 6 bases, leaving 10 bases in the junction not matched to a gene. TCRbeta CDR3 regions were amplified from genomic DNA using the immunoSEQ Assay, a bias-controlled multiplex PCR. Per the authors' processing: The number of nucleated cells in each sample was estimated from the amplification of reference gene primers within the assay. To quantify the absolute abundance of each unique TCRbeta CDR3 rearrangement, sequence reads were collapsed and filtered. Productive Simpson clonality was computed per sample as the square root of Simpson's diversity index over productive rearrangements. TCRdb provides this immuneACCESS table in a form limited to in-frame rearrangements. Some clones are lacking; in checked studies, under half of them reflect an unresolved V gene, and why the rest are absent is not known. V, J and clone size are taken as reported in that table, and D and trimming were inferred from the DNA itself. This sample comprises a few hundred thousand clones, roughly 85% of them detected only once. 18% of the sample is taken by the ten largest.

The specimen was PBMCs or T cells enriched from blood (not recorded which). The sequence joins TRBV4-2 to TRBJ2-3; 8 nucleotides in the junction match TRBD2. The TCR originated in a man aged 35 to 55 who had recovered from COVID-19. The nucleotide sequence reads as follows: TGTGCCAGCAGCGAAGGACTAGCTCATGGGGATACGCAGTATTTT. It is translated as CASSEGLAHGDTQYF.